The clone carrying this TCR beta chain has just a few counts. Its antigen remains unidentified. The missing CDR3 end, 3 residues past where the read stops, is filled in from the germline J gene. CDR3 length equals 16 residues. V dropped 0 bases and J dropped 7; count of bases not matched to a gene: 6. Germline assignment: CDR1 SGHNT and CDR2 YYREEE (reference sequence). The repertoire was sequenced with immunoSEQ multiplex PCR; TCRdb's copy has only in-frame clones and lacks some. The repertoire consists of approximately 30,000 clones, none detected only once. The sample belongs to a study of T cell clonality in common variable immunodeficiency. Findings and caveats of the study: Common variable immunodeficiency TCR beta sequences reportedly had fewer deletions and N-nucleotide insertions. Patient heterogeneity in the CVID cohort limited correlations between repertoire features and clinical complications.

V usage is TRBV5-4 and J usage is TRBJ1-6, with TRBD1 matching 8 bases. The material sequenced was peripheral blood mononuclear cells. This clonotype was obtained from a person aged 18 to 75 in good health. The CDR3 reads CASSLGGQGGNSPLHF. CDR3 bases read: TGTGCCAGCAGCTTGGGAGGACAGGGTGGGAATTCACCC. The full variable domain, rest sourced from reference TRBV5-4 and TRBJ1-6, is ETGVTQSPTHLIKTRGQQVTLRCSSQSGHNTVSWYQQALGQGPQFIFQYYREEENGRGNFPPRFSGLQFPNYSSELNVNALELDDSALYLCASSLGGQGGNSPLHFGNGTRLTVT.